This TCR beta chain was sequenced in a study of tumor-infiltrating lymphocytes in oesophageal squamous cell carcinoma. Germline CDR1 and CDR2: MNHNS and SASEGT. The length of the CDR3 is 17 residues. TCRdb re-called the PCR reads with MiXCR, one entry per CDR3 protein. This table holds about 10,000 distinct CDR3 sequences, about 60% found once. Sequencing was done on a sample of esophageal tumor tissue. The sequence derives from a male donor with esophageal squamous cell carcinoma. The chain joins TRBV6-1 to TRBJ1-1, with TRBD2 as a possible D gene (6 bases). TRBJ2-5 explains the end of the DNA better; the J call may be wrong. The CDR3 DNA follows: TGTGCCAGCAGTGAATACGGAGGGATCGACTGGGGGGAGACCCAGTACTTC. The encoded protein is CASSEYGGIDWGETQYF.